These T cell receptor beta chains were read from a single sample in a study of identical twins. TCRdb re-called the 5' RACE reads through MiXCR, storing one row per CDR3 protein. Of hundreds of thousands of distinct CDR3 sequences in the sample, about 20% were seen once. This sample was shared with a second study, whose subject was T cells expressing NK-cell markers.

Sequencing was done on a sample of PBMCs. The receptors come from a woman between 18 and 29 years old in good health. CDR3s include the opening cysteine and the closing phenylalanine or tryptophan. The D gene is left open where the match is weak. Part of the rows lack a size; the others show once, few, many or a class for expanded clones.

>NA|NA|TRBV7-8|TRBJ1-1
TGTGCCAGCAGCTCCAGGGTGTACACTGAAGCTTTCTTT
CASSSRVYTEAFF
>TRBD2|NA|TRBV9|TRBJ2-7
TGTGCCAGCAGCGGGGGACTAGCGGGAGAGGAGCAGTACTTC
CASSGGLAGEEQYF
>NA|few|TRBV7-3|TRBJ2-1
TGTGCCAGCAGCTTAACGGGCCGGGGGACCTACAATGAGCAGTTCTTC
CASSLTGRGTYNEQFF
>NA|NA|TRBV7-3|TRBJ2-2
TGTGCCAGCAGCTTTTTCGGGGTCACCACCGGGGAGCTGTTTTTT
CASSFFGVTTGELFF
>NA|few|TRBV7-9|TRBJ2-1
TGTGCCAGCAGCCAGTCGGATGAGCAGTTCTTC
CASSQSDEQFF
>NA|once|TRBV7-9|TRBJ1-4
TGTGCCAGCAGCCCCCCAGGGAGGGATAATGAAAAACTGTTTTTT
CASSPPGRDNEKLFF
>NA|NA|TRBV6-2/TRBV6-3|TRBJ2-2
TGTGCCAGCGGACCTAGCGTCGGGGAGCTGTTTTTT
CASGPSVGELFF
>NA|few|TRBV12-3/TRBV12-4|TRBJ2-3
TGTGCCAGCAGTTTAGGGTCCCCGGGCACAGATACGCAGTATTTT
CASSLGSPGTDTQYF
>NA|few|TRBV5-1|TRBJ1-2
TGCGCCAGCAGCTTGGAGGCGGGGCGAACCTATGGCTACACCTTC
CASSLEAGRTYGYTF
>TRBD2|few|TRBV6-2/TRBV6-3|TRBJ2-2
TGTGCCAGCAGTTACGTCGGCGGGAGTCGGACCGGGGAGCTGTTTTTT
CASSYVGGSRTGELFF
>NA|few|TRBV9|TRBJ1-4
TGTGCCAGCAGCGCGGGGGGGGACGTTGAAAAACTGTTTTTT
CASSAGGDVEKLFF
>NA|NA|TRBV11-2|TRBJ2-7
TGTGCCAGCAGCTTAGCGGTAGCGGCAAGGGGGTACGAGCAGTACTTC
CASSLAVAARGYEQYF
>TRBD2|few|TRBV7-2|TRBJ2-1
TGTGCCAGCAGCCGTAGCGGGGCAAGCTCCTACAATGAGCAGTTCTTC
CASSRSGASSYNEQFF
>NA|few|TRBV11-2|TRBJ2-7
TGTGCCAGCAGCCTAGCTCCTACACCCCCCGCCTTCTACGAGCAGTACTTC
CASSLAPTPPAFYEQYF
>TRBD2|few|TRBV20-1|TRBJ2-7
TGCAGTGCTAGGTCGGTAGCGGGGAGCAACGAGCAGTACTTC
CSARSVAGSNEQYF
>NA|few|TRBV4-3|TRBJ2-3
TGCGCCAGCAGCCAAGAGGGGGTTATAGGTTCTAGGGCGCAGTATTTT
CASSQEGVIGSRAQYF
>NA|NA|TRBV6-1|TRBJ2-3
TGTGCCAGCAGTGAAGCCTTTGAACCAGATACGCAGTATTTT
CASSEAFEPDTQYF
>NA|many|TRBV20-1|TRBJ1-2
TGCAGTGCTAGAGATCGGACAGGCTACACCTTC
CSARDRTGYTF
>NA|NA|TRBV12-3/TRBV12-4|TRBJ1-2
TGTGCCAGCAGTTTGGGGGGACGGGACGAGTATGGCTACACCTTC
CASSLGGRDEYGYTF
>TRBD2|NA|TRBV12-3/TRBV12-4|TRBJ2-1
TGTGCCAGCAGTTTGGGGGGGAGGGATGAGCAGTTCTTC
CASSLGGRDEQFF
>TRBD1|few|TRBV6-1|TRBJ2-7
TGTGCCAGCAGCTCCCCCCGGGACAGGGGTAGGGAGCAGTACTTC
CASSSPRDRGREQYF
>TRBD2|few|TRBV5-1|TRBJ2-3
TGCGCCAGCAGCTTGGGAGCGGGAGCGGGGTTCACAGATACGCAGTATTTT
CASSLGAGAGFTDTQYF
>TRBD1|NA|TRBV12-3/TRBV12-4|TRBJ1-6
TGTGCCAGCAGTTACAGGGGCGGGGATTCACCCCTCCACTTT
CASSYRGGDSPLHF
>TRBD2|NA|TRBV6-2/TRBV6-3|TRBJ2-1
TGTGCCAGCAGTTTTGGACTAGCGGGAGGGCCCTCGCTGGTCTTC
CASSFGLAGGPSLVF
>NA|NA|TRBV4-2|TRBJ1-4
TGTGCCAGCAGCCAAGTCGGCACACCAAATGAAAAACTGTTTTTT
CASSQVGTPNEKLFF
>TRBD2|NA|TRBV12-3/TRBV12-4|TRBJ2-3
TGTGCCAGCAGTTTACTCAGCGGGAGAGGCCGAGATACGCAGTATTTT
CASSLLSGRGRDTQYF
>TRBD1|NA|TRBV20-1|TRBJ2-2
TGCAGTGCTTTGCGACAGGGGGTCAACACCGGGGAGCTGTTTTTT
CSALRQGVNTGELFF
>NA|NA|TRBV12-3/TRBV12-4|TRBJ2-7
TGTGCCAGCAGTTTATATCAGCGGGACAAACACGAGCAGTACTTC
CASSLYQRDKHEQYF
>NA|NA|TRBV12-3/TRBV12-4|TRBJ2-4
TGTGCCAGCAGTTTAGCGGGGGGATCACTAGCCAAAAACATTCAGTACTTC
CASSLAGGSLAKNIQYF
>NA|NA|TRBV20-1|TRBJ2-3
TGCAGTGCTCGCAGGGCCGAGGGGGGAGATACGCAGTATTTT
CSARRAEGGDTQYF
>NA|NA|TRBV27|TRBJ2-3
TGTGCCAGCACCCCGATGAGGGGGGGTAGCACAGATACGCAGTATTTT
CASTPMRGGSTDTQYF
>TRBD2|once|TRBV27|TRBJ2-5
TGTGCCAGCAGTTTAGGTGCTAGCGGGAGAGTGCAGACCCAGTACTTC
CASSLGASGRVQTQYF
>NA|few|TRBV21-1|TRBJ2-2
TGTGCTGGGGGGGCTTTATTCACCGGGGAGCTGTTTTTT
CAGGALFTGELFF
>NA|many|TRBV5-6|TRBJ2-7
TGTGCCAGCAGCTGGGACCGATCCTACGAGCAGTACTTC
CASSWDRSYEQYF
>TRBD2|few|TRBV12-3/TRBV12-4|TRBJ2-7
TGTGCCAGCAGCCAGAAGTCCGGACTAGCGGGAACCTACGAGCAGTACTTC
CASSQKSGLAGTYEQYF
>NA|NA|TRBV5-1|TRBJ2-2
TGCGCCAGCAGCTTGGCTTTGGACGGAAACACCGGGGAGCTGTTTTTT
CASSLALDGNTGELFF
>NA|NA|TRBV5-6|TRBJ2-1
TGTGCCAGCAGCTTGGCAACAGGCCAGCAGTTCTTC
CASSLATGQQFF
>TRBD2|few|TRBV20-1|TRBJ2-5
TGCAGTGCTTCGACTAGCGGGAGAGCAGGAGAGACCCAGTACTTC
CSASTSGRAGETQYF
>NA|NA|TRBV7-6|TRBJ1-2
TGTGCCAGCAGCTTACAGGAATCTAACTATGGCTACACCTTC
CASSLQESNYGYTF
>NA|NA|TRBV20-1|TRBJ2-5
TGCAGTGCTAGTGGTGGAAAAGAGACCCAGTACTTC
CSASGGKETQYF
>NA|few|TRBV29-1|TRBJ2-2
TGCAGCGTTGTAGGGCCAGTGTCTGGGAAGCTGTTTTTT
CSVVGPVSGKLFF
>TRBD1|few|TRBV20-1|TRBJ1-6
TGCAGTGCTAGACATGGACAGGGGGCTTCACCCCTCCACTTT
CSARHGQGASPLHF